This TCR beta chain came from a study of neurological immune-mediated disorders. By 5'RACE with 10-nucleotide random UMIs, the cDNA was made. From the 5' RACE reads, TCRdb called clonotypes with MiXCR, one entry per CDR3 protein. The data contain tens of thousands of distinct CDR3 sequences, 4.5% of them singletons. This clonotype was found a few times. The length of the CDR3 is 15 residues. With 4 bases clipped from V and 1 base from J, the junction kept 3 bases outside the gene matches. CDR1 is SGHRS and CDR2 is YFSETQ in the germline V gene. This chain joins TRBV5-1 and TRBJ2-3; 10 positions agree with TRBD1. This sequence originates from a woman aged 55 to 70 with multiple sclerosis. Sample: PBMCs. CDR3 sequence (DNA): TGCGCCAGCAGCCCCGGACAGGGGGGCACAGATACGCAGTATTTT. Translation gives CASSPGQGGTDTQYF.